The present T cell receptor (beta chain) was sequenced within a study of human T cells and chemical hapten exposure. This sample's time point: patch test 2, 6 weeks after DPC sensitization. Treatment: therapeutic diphenylcyclopropenone sensitization with weekly scalp DPC. With 0 bases removed from V and 7 bases from J, the gap between germline ends came to 10 bases. The CDR3 extends over 13 amino acids. Germline-derived CDR1 and CDR2 are SGDLS and YYNGEE. TCRdb re-analysed the RACE reads in MiXCR, keeping a single row per CDR3 protein. Among more than 70,000 distinct CDR3 sequences listed, around 10% were seen once.

Sequencing used whole blood, obtained in connection with sensitization to the hapten diphenylcyclopropenone (DPC). V is TRBV9 and J is TRBJ1-2; D possibly corresponds to TRBD1 (6 bases). The receptor was derived from a man younger than 35 with alopecia areata. Some clones in this sample may be carry-over from other donors' samples. The CDR3 protein is CASSVDDRPGYTF. The CDR3 region has the DNA TGTGCCAGCAGCGTAGACGACAGGCCTGGCTACACCTTC.